This note documents a single TCR beta chain sequence. The CDR3 covers 14 residues. CDR1 is SGHTA and CDR2 is FQGNSA in the germline V gene. The V end was cut by 5 bases, the J end by 3 bases, with 12 bases between. This sample is drawn from a study of blood T cell repertoires in COVID-19. Methods used by the authors: Scientists estimated how many nucleated cells there were by amplifying reference gene primers. TCRdb's table, derived via immunoSEQ multiplex PCR, lists solely in-frame clones and lacks some. V, J and clone size are taken as reported in that table, and D and trimming were inferred from the DNA itself. The sample records about 260,000 clones, about 89% being singletons.

V and J are TRBV7-2 and TRBJ2-3; tentative D call: TRBD2 (5 bases). The clonotype was recovered from a middle-aged man who had recovered from COVID-19. The sample comprised peripheral blood. The CDR3: CASSLSRRTDTQYF. The CDR3 nucleotides are TGTGCCAGCAGCCTGTCCCGGAGGACAGATACGCAGTATTTT.